A selection of T cell receptor beta chains follows, all from one sample in a study of naive and memory T cell subsets. TCRdb recomputed calls from the UMI-ligation and nested PCR reads with MiXCR, one row per CDR3 protein. This sample has some 26,000 distinct CDR3 sequences, with over 4% found just once. The specimen sequenced was blood. These receptors originate from an adult in good health. Each CDR3 is given with its conserved first and last residue. D genes are given only for firm matches. Rows give clone size only sometimes, using once, few, many, or a class for an expanded clone.

j_gene: TRBJ1-2
d_gene: TRBD1
v_gene: TRBV29-1
abundance: many
CDR3aa: CSVDGTGPGYTF
CDR3nt: TGCAGCGTTGACGGGACAGGGCCTGGCTACACCTTC

j_gene: TRBJ1-2
d_gene: TRBD1
v_gene: TRBV28
abundance: few
CDR3aa: CASSLKGARGYTF
CDR3nt: TGTGCCAGCAGTTTAAAGGGGGCGCGTGGCTACACCTTC

j_gene: TRBJ1-1
d_gene: NA
v_gene: TRBV28
abundance: many
CDR3aa: CASPAQGRAFF
CDR3nt: TGTGCCAGCCCGGCCCAGGGGAGGGCTTTCTTT

j_gene: TRBJ2-5
d_gene: NA
v_gene: TRBV6-6
abundance: few
CDR3aa: CASRLSRVGETQYF
CDR3nt: TGTGCCAGCAGATTATCCAGGGTGGGGGAGACCCAGTACTTC

j_gene: TRBJ1-1
d_gene: TRBD1
v_gene: TRBV27
abundance: many
CDR3aa: CASSFNRGGEAFF
CDR3nt: TGTGCCAGCAGTTTCAACAGGGGGGGTGAAGCTTTCTTT

j_gene: TRBJ1-5
d_gene: NA
v_gene: TRBV6-1
abundance: many
CDR3aa: CASSHSNQPQHF
CDR3nt: TGTGCCAGCAGCCATAGCAATCAGCCCCAGCATTTT

j_gene: TRBJ1-2
d_gene: NA
v_gene: TRBV13
abundance: many
CDR3aa: CASSFGRGTSGYTF
CDR3nt: TGTGCCAGCAGCTTTGGAAGGGGAACTTCGGGCTACACCTTC

j_gene: TRBJ1-2
d_gene: NA
v_gene: TRBV29-1
abundance: NA
CDR3aa: CSVGQAGLDGDTF
CDR3nt: TGCAGCGTTGGGCAGGCAGGGCTGGATGGCGACACCTTC

j_gene: TRBJ2-6
d_gene: NA
v_gene: TRBV9
abundance: many
CDR3aa: CASSPRQSSGANVLTF
CDR3nt: TGTGCCAGCAGCCCCAGACAGAGCTCTGGGGCCAACGTCCTGACTTTC

j_gene: TRBJ2-2
d_gene: NA
v_gene: TRBV7-9
abundance: few
CDR3aa: CASSLSYPGENTGELFF
CDR3nt: TGTGCCAGCAGCTTGTCTTACCCAGGGGAAAACACCGGGGAGCTGTTTTTT

j_gene: TRBJ1-1
d_gene: TRBD1
v_gene: TRBV12-3/TRBV12-4
abundance: few
CDR3aa: CASIKGQGARTEAFF
CDR3nt: TGTGCCAGCATTAAAGGACAGGGGGCGAGAACTGAAGCTTTCTTT

j_gene: TRBJ2-5
d_gene: TRBD1
v_gene: TRBV7-8
abundance: medium-sized
CDR3aa: CASSPRRTGAQETQYF
CDR3nt: TGTGCCAGCAGCCCACGGAGAACAGGGGCCCAAGAGACCCAGTACTTC

j_gene: TRBJ1-3
d_gene: NA
v_gene: TRBV5-4
abundance: many
CDR3aa: CASSLEGRGNTIYF
CDR3nt: TGTGCCAGCAGCTTGGAGGGGCGCGGAAACACCATATATTTT

j_gene: TRBJ2-5
d_gene: NA
v_gene: TRBV7-6
abundance: few
CDR3aa: CASTCPGPMETQYF
CDR3nt: TGTGCCAGCACGTGTCCGGGTCCTATGGAGACCCAGTACTTC

j_gene: TRBJ1-1
d_gene: NA
v_gene: TRBV5-4
abundance: many
CDR3aa: CASSPGGAGLRSSTEAFF
CDR3nt: TGTGCCAGCAGCCCGGGGGGGGCAGGGTTAAGATCAAGCACTGAAGCTTTCTTT

j_gene: TRBJ2-7
d_gene: NA
v_gene: TRBV5-1
abundance: many
CDR3aa: CASSLGAGPSYEQYF
CDR3nt: TGCGCCAGCAGCTTGGGCGCAGGGCCCTCCTACGAGCAGTACTTC

j_gene: TRBJ2-3
d_gene: TRBD2
v_gene: TRBV2
abundance: many
CDR3aa: CASQLAGVTDTQYF
CDR3nt: TGTGCCAGCCAACTAGCGGGAGTAACAGATACGCAGTATTTT

j_gene: TRBJ1-5
d_gene: NA
v_gene: TRBV4-1
abundance: NA
CDR3aa: CASSQVPPNQPQHF
CDR3nt: TGCGCCAGCAGCCAAGTTCCCCCTAATCAGCCCCAGCATTTT

j_gene: TRBJ2-7
d_gene: TRBD2
v_gene: TRBV19
abundance: few
CDR3aa: CATARRTRDEQYF
CDR3nt: TGTGCCACCGCTAGGAGGACTAGAGACGAGCAGTACTTC

j_gene: TRBJ1-1
d_gene: NA
v_gene: TRBV12-3/TRBV12-4
abundance: many
CDR3aa: CASSFVGTGMNTEAFF
CDR3nt: TGTGCCAGCAGTTTCGTCGGAACAGGGATGAACACTGAAGCTTTCTTT

j_gene: TRBJ2-1
d_gene: NA
v_gene: TRBV12-3/TRBV12-4
abundance: many
CDR3aa: CASRTAGNEQFF
CDR3nt: TGTGCCAGCAGAACAGCAGGTAACGAGCAGTTCTTC

j_gene: TRBJ1-2
d_gene: TRBD1
v_gene: TRBV20-1
abundance: many
CDR3aa: CSAFRSGQGDYGYTF
CDR3nt: TGCAGTGCTTTCCGATCGGGACAGGGCGACTATGGCTACACCTTC

j_gene: TRBJ2-4
d_gene: NA
v_gene: TRBV7-2
abundance: many
CDR3aa: CASSPTPGTRILIQYF
CDR3nt: TGTGCCAGCAGCCCAACTCCGGGCACTCGAATTTTAATTCAGTACTTC

j_gene: TRBJ2-1
d_gene: TRBD2
v_gene: TRBV11-2
abundance: many
CDR3aa: CASSLGGLAAVNEQFF
CDR3nt: TGTGCCAGCAGCTTAGGCGGACTAGCTGCCGTCAATGAGCAGTTCTTC

j_gene: TRBJ1-3
d_gene: NA
v_gene: TRBV3-1
abundance: few
CDR3aa: CASSQDWGPGNTIYF
CDR3nt: TGTGCCAGCAGCCAAGATTGGGGACCTGGAAACACCATATATTTT

j_gene: TRBJ1-1
d_gene: TRBD1
v_gene: TRBV29-1
abundance: many
CDR3aa: CSATDRVTEAFF
CDR3nt: TGCAGCGCTACCGACAGGGTAACTGAAGCTTTCTTT

j_gene: TRBJ2-3
d_gene: TRBD2
v_gene: TRBV10-3
abundance: many
CDR3aa: CAIHSGRWTDTQYF
CDR3nt: TGTGCCATCCATAGCGGGAGATGGACAGATACGCAGTATTTT

j_gene: TRBJ1-2
d_gene: NA
v_gene: TRBV20-1
abundance: few
CDR3aa: CSASRGRTKGYGYTF
CDR3nt: TGCAGTGCTAGTAGGGGACGGACAAAGGGCTATGGCTACACCTTC

j_gene: TRBJ2-1
d_gene: TRBD1
v_gene: TRBV28
abundance: many
CDR3aa: CASRRDRDSYNEQFF
CDR3nt: TGTGCCAGCAGGAGGGACAGGGACTCCTACAATGAGCAGTTCTTC

j_gene: TRBJ1-2
d_gene: NA
v_gene: TRBV2
abundance: many
CDR3aa: CASSEGSPGVGYGYTF
CDR3nt: TGTGCCAGCAGTGAAGGTAGCCCAGGGGTCGGCTATGGCTACACCTTC

j_gene: TRBJ1-5
d_gene: NA
v_gene: TRBV6-5
abundance: many
CDR3aa: CASRRLSNQPQHF
CDR3nt: TGTGCCAGCAGGCGTCTTAGCAATCAGCCCCAGCATTTT

j_gene: TRBJ2-7
d_gene: TRBD1
v_gene: TRBV28
abundance: many
CDR3aa: CASSFHGQVKHEQYF
CDR3nt: TGTGCCAGCAGTTTTCACGGACAGGTTAAACACGAGCAGTACTTC

j_gene: TRBJ2-7
d_gene: NA
v_gene: TRBV6-2/TRBV6-3
abundance: many
CDR3aa: CASSYSTMWDGYSVEQYF
CDR3nt: TGTGCCAGCAGTTACTCAACTATGTGGGACGGCTACTCGGTCGAGCAGTACTTC

j_gene: TRBJ1-2
d_gene: NA
v_gene: TRBV28
abundance: few
CDR3aa: CASSLDQGTRGGYTF
CDR3nt: TGTGCCAGCAGTTTGGACCAGGGGACTCGGGGAGGCTACACCTTC